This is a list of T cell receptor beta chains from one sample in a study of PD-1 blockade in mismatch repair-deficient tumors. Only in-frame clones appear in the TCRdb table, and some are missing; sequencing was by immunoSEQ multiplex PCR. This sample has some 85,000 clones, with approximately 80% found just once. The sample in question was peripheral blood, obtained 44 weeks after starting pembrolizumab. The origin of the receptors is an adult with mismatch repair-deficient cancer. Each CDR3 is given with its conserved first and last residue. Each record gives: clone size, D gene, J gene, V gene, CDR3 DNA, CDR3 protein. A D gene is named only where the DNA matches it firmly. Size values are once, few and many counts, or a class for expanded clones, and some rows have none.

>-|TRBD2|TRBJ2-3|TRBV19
TGTGCCAGTAGTGATGGCGGGACTAGCGGGGTCATTCAGTATTTT
CASSDGGTSGVIQYF
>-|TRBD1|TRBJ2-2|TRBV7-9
TGTGCCAGCAGCTTTAGGACAGGGGCTATCCAGAACACCGGGGAGCTGTTTTTT
CASSFRTGAIQNTGELFF
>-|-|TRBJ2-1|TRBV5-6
TGTGCCAGCAGCTTAGTTTCCCATGAGCAGTTCTTC
CASSLVSHEQFF
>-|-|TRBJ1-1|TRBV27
TGTGCCAGCAGTCGCGACAGAGGTTACACTGAAGCTTTCTTT
CASSRDRGYTEAFF
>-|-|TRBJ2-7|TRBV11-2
TGTGCCAGCAGATACAGCTACGAGCAGTACTTC
CASRYSYEQYF
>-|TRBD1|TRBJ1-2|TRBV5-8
TGTGCCAGCAGTCTCGACAGGGGCCGACGGGACTATGGCTACACCTTC
CASSLDRGRRDYGYTF
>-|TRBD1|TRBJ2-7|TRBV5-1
TGCGCCAGCAGGCCCACAGGGGACACCTACGAGCAGTACTTC
CASRPTGDTYEQYF
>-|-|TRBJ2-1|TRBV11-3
TGTGCCAGCAGCTTAGGTTACTACAATGAGCAGTTCTTC
CASSLGYYNEQFF
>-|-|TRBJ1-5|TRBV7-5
TGTGCCAGAAGCGTCTACAGGGGCTTGCAAAATCAGCCCCAGCATTTT
CARSVYRGLQNQPQHF
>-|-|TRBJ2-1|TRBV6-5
TGTGCCAGCCGCTCGGCCTCCTACAATGAGCAGTTCTTC
CASRSASYNEQFF
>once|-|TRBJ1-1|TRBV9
TGTGCCAGCAGCGTTGATCGGGACACTGAAGCTTTCTTT
CASSVDRDTEAFF
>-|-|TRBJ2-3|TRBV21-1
TGTGCCAGCAGCGCCCCACTAGCGGGGGCGCCGGGATCAGATACGCAGTATTTT
CASSAPLAGAPGSDTQYF
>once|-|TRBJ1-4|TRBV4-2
TGTGCCAGCAGCCGTACAGAAAATGAAAAACTGTTTTTT
CASSRTENEKLFF
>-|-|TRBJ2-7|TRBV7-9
TGTGCCAGCAGCCCTTCAAGTGGGTTTACCGAGCAGTACTTC
CASSPSSGFTEQYF
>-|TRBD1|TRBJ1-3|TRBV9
TGTGCCAGCAGCAAAAGACAGGGTATCTCTGGAAACACCATATATTTT
CASSKRQGISGNTIYF
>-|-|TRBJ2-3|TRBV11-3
TGTGCCAGCAGCTTAATGCACACAGATACGCAGTATTTT
CASSLMHTDTQYF
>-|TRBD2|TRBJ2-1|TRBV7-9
TGTGCCAGCAGCTTATCGTTCGGGAGGTCCTACAATGAGCAGTTCTTC
CASSLSFGRSYNEQFF
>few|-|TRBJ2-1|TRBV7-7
TGTGCTAGCAGCGCGAACAGGGACAATGAGCAGTTCTTC
CASSANRDNEQFF
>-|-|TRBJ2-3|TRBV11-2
TGTGCCAGCAGCTTAGAGCCGAGTAGCACAGATACGCAGTATTTT
CASSLEPSSTDTQYF
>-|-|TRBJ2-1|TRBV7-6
TGTGCCAGCAGCTTAGAAGGACAAGCCTACAATGAGCAGTTCTTC
CASSLEGQAYNEQFF
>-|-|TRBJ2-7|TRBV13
TGTGCCAGCAGCTTAACCCAGGGTGGGCACGAGCAGTACTTC
CASSLTQGGHEQYF
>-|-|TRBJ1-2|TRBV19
TGTGCCAGCCGGGCTGAGTCCCGGAACTATGGCTACACCTTC
CASRAESRNYGYTF
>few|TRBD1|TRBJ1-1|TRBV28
TGTGCCAGCAGTCCATTAGGAACAGGGGGAGGCACTGAAGCTTTCTTT
CASSPLGTGGGTEAFF
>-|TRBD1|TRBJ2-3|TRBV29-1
TGCAGCGTCCCCCCTCGGGGACAGTCAGATACGCAGTATTTT
CSVPPRGQSDTQYF
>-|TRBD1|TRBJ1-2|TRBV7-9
TGTGCCAGCAGCCGTGCAGGGGGGGCGGATAACTATGGCTACACCTTC
CASSRAGGADNYGYTF
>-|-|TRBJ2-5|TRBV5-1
TGCGCCAGCAGCTTGGAGTTGGGCGGGATGGGGCAAGAGACCCAGTACTTC
CASSLELGGMGQETQYF
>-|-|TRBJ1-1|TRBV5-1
TGCGCCAGCAATTTGGGAGAGAGGCAGGGGGAAGCTTTCTTT
CASNLGERQGEAFF
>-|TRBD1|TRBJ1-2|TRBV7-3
TGTGCCAGCAGCCAAGGACAGGGGAAGGGCTACACCTTC
CASSQGQGKGYTF
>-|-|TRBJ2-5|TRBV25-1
TGTGCCAGCACATTGGGAGAGACCCAGTACTTC
CASTLGETQYF
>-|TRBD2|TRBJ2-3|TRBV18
TGTGCCAGCTCACCCGGACTAGCGGGAGTAACGCAGTATTTT
CASSPGLAGVTQYF
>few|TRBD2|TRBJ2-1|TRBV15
TGTGCCACCAGCAGAGCTAGCGGGAGATACAATGAGCAGTTCTTC
CATSRASGRYNEQFF
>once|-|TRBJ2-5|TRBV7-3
TGTGCCAGCAGCTTAACGTCGTCTAGCGCAGGCCAAGAGACCCAGTACTTC
CASSLTSSSAGQETQYF
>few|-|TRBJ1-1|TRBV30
TGTGCCTGGAGTAAGGTGAACACTGAAGCTTTCTTT
CAWSKVNTEAFF
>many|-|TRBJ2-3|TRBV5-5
TGTGCCAGCAGCTTGGACGTCACAGATACGCAGTATTTT
CASSLDVTDTQYF
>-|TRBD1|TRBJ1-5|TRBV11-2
TGTGCCAGCACCCGGGACAGGGGACAGCCCCAGCATTTT
CASTRDRGQPQHF
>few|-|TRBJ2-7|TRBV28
TGTGCCAGCACCCGTGGAGGGAATCCTTACGAGCAGTACTTC
CASTRGGNPYEQYF
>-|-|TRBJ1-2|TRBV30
TGTGCCTGGAGCTTACAGGGCTATGGCTACACCTTC
CAWSLQGYGYTF
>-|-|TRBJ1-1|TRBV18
TGTGCCAGCTCACCAGTGGGGGATACTGAAGCTTTCTTT
CASSPVGDTEAFF
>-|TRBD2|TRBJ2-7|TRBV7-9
TGTGCCAGCAGCTTAGCGGGAGGGCATTACGAGCAGTACTTC
CASSLAGGHYEQYF
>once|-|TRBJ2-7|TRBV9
TGTGCCAGCAGCGTCCTCCTGGGAGGAGAGCAGTACTTC
CASSVLLGGEQYF
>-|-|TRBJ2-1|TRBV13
TGTGCCAGCAGCTCCCTGAAAGTAACCTACAATGAGCAGTTCTTC
CASSSLKVTYNEQFF
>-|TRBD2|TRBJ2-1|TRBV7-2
TGTGCCAGCAACAAGCTCCTGGGGGGGAGCTCCTACAATGAGCAGTTCTTC
CASNKLLGGSSYNEQFF
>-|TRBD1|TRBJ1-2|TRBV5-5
TGTGCCAGCAGCTTCGCCCTTGACCGGGACAGCTTTCACTACACCTTC
CASSFALDRDSFHYTF
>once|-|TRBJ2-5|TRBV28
TGTGCCAGCAGTTCCGGACTGGGACGTTCGGGGGAGACCCAGTACTTC
CASSSGLGRSGETQYF
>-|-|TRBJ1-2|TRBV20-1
TGCAGTGCTGCCGACATGTATGGCTACACCTTC
CSAADMYGYTF
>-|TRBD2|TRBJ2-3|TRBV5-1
TGCGCCAGCAGCCCACAGCGAGCTAGCGGGAGTACGCAGTATTTT
CASSPQRASGSTQYF
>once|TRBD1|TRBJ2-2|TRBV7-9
TGTGCCAGCAGCTATGGACAGGGTGGCACCGGGGAGCTGTTTTTT
CASSYGQGGTGELFF
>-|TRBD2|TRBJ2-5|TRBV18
TGTGCCAGCTCACCGGGACTAGTTGAGTCCCAGTACTTC
CASSPGLVESQYF
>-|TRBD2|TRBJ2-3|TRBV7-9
TGTGCCAGCAGCTTAGAGATAGCGGGGAGAGATACGCAGTATTTT
CASSLEIAGRDTQYF
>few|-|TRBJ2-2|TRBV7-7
TGTGCTAGCAGCTTAGAGCGTAGCGGGGAGCTGTTTTTT
CASSLERSGELFF